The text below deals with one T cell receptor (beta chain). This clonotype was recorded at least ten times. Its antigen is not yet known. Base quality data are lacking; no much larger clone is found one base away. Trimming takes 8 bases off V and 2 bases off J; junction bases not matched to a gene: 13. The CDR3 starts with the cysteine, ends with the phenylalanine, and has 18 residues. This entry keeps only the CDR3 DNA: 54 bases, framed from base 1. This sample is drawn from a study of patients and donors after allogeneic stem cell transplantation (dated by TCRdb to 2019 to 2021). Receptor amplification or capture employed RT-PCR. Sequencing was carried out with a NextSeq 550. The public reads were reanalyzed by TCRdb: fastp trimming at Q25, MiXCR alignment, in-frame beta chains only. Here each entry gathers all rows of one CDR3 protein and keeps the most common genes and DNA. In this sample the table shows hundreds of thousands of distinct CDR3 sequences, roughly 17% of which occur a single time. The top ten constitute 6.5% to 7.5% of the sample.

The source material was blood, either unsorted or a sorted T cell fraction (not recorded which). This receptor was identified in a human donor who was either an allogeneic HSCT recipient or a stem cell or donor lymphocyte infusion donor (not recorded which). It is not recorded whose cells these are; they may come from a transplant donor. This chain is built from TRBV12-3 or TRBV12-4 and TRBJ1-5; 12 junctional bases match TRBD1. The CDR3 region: CASSPRDRGLLGNQPQHF. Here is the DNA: TGTGCCAGCTCACCGCGGGACAGGGGGCTGTTGGGCAATCAGCCCCAGCATTTT.